This T cell receptor (beta chain) appears in the sequencing data of a study of blood T cell repertoires in COVID-19. Assay: immunoSEQ multiplex PCR; the TCRdb copy retains only in-frame clones and omits some. The data show 200,000 or so clones, about nine tenths seen once. Grouping used clinical history reported by participants in a survey and questionnaire. Germline values: CDR1 SGHRS, CDR2 YFSETQ. CDR3 length: 13 residues. Trimming removed 3 bases from V and 4 bases from J, with 7 bases in between. The receptor comes from a middle-aged woman with acute COVID-19. Material: PBMCs or T cells enriched from blood (not recorded which). V gene TRBV5-1 combines with J gene TRBJ1-4, with a possible D match to TRBD1 (5 bases). The CDR3 here is CASSSDSNEKLFF. Here the CDR3 DNA reads TGCGCCAGCAGCTCTGACAGTAATGAAAAACTGTTTTTT.